This TCR beta chain was captured in a study of T cell responses to AZD1222 COVID-19 vaccine. General study findings and limits: Reportedly, nearly half the spike-specific TCRs target unmutated variant regions. Females made up more of the donors, who were largely white British, and clonal diversity may have come out too low. CD4 TCRs associated with vaccination spanned spike, dominating at 160-218 and 743-854.

Profiling relied on immunoSEQ multiplex PCR, and the TCRdb table lists in-frame clones only, not all of them. The sample carries some 110,000 clones, around 76% recorded once. With respect to this clone: Its target is not known.

This TCR came from an adult in good health. Material: peripheral blood, obtained on day 0 of AZD1222 vaccination.

CDR3 DNA sequence: TGTGCCAGCAGTTACTCGGGGGCAGAAGCGTACGAGCAGTACTTC. Protein: CASSYSGAEAYEQYF. The genes are TRBV6-5 and TRBJ2-7; perhaps TRBD1 as D (6 bases). V dropped 0 bases and J dropped 4 bases, with 13 bases sitting between them. The CDR3 length is 15 residues. CDR1 and CDR2 from the germline V gene are MNHEY and SVGAGI.